Below are 10 T cell receptor beta chains sequenced from a single sample in a study of T cells in women clearing cervical HPV infection (dated by TCRdb to 2016 to 2018). Receptor libraries were prepared by the immunoSEQ multiplex PCR assay. This is the immuneACCESS table as TCRdb keeps it, with only in-frame sequences that have V and J called. A part of the clones is gone; compared with another copy, unresolved V genes explain less than half, and the rest is unexplained. The data table for this sample lists roughly 30,000 clones. Of the sample, around 8% is held by the ten largest clones. Sequencing was done on a sample of blood buffy coat. These TCRs come from a woman between 18 and 75 years old with a cervical HPV16 infection that either progressed to CIN3+ or cleared (not recorded which).

With regard to this clone: The read ends 3 residues early relative to the CDR3; the germline J gene fills the gap. V usage is TRBV30 and J usage is TRBJ2-1, with 8 bases that match TRBD1. Looked up from germline, CDR1 is GTSNPN and CDR2 is SVGIG (reference sequence). J was trimmed by 9 bases and V by 4 bases; bases with no gene match: 5. This CDR3 has 12 amino acids. Incomplete CDR3 DNA: TGTGCCTGGACGGACAGGGACAGTGAG. It specifies CAWTDRDSE. The whole CDR3 sequence is CAWTDRDSEQFF.

A remark on this clone: The CDR3 is cut off 3 residues early in the read; its end comes from the germline J gene. This chain links TRBV20-1 with TRBJ1-6; 7 positions agree with TRBD1. CDR3 length: 15 residues. The germline CDR1 and CDR2 sequences are DFQATT and SNEGSKA (reference sequence). Losses at the gene ends were 1 base for V and 5 bases for J; bases not matched to a gene: 5. The CDR3 region is CSARAAGGNNSPLHF. The sequenced CDR3 bases are TGCAGTGCTAGAGCTGCAGGGGGGAATAATTCACCC.

In the case of this clone: The read terminates 3 residues ahead of where the CDR3 ends, so the germline J gene completes it. The rearrangement uses TRBV6-2 or TRBV6-3 and TRBJ1-2; TRBD1 aligns across 7 bases. Germline CDR1 reads MNHEY; CDR2 reads SVGEGT. Trimming removed 5 bases from V and 7 bases from J; junction bases left unmatched: 7. CDR3 length equals 13 residues. The CDR3 bases that were read are TGTGCCAGCAGTGACACAGGGGTGCTTGGC. This encodes CASSDTGVLG. The CDR3 in full is CASSDTGVLGYTF.

Notes on this clone: The junction shows a germline mismatch at one end, possibly a read error. The read terminates 3 residues before the CDR3 end, so the remaining end is supplied by the germline J gene. This specimen includes other DNA sequences encoding the same CDR3. The chain is built from TRBV18 and TRBJ1-2, with D possibly being TRBD1 (6 bases). The V gene's germline CDR1 is KGHSH and CDR2 LQKENI. CDR3 length equals 15 residues. CDR3 residues: CASSPPATGSYDYTF. The part of the CDR3 DNA that was read is TGTGCCAGCTCGCCACCAGCGACAGGTAGTTACGAC.

Concerning this clone: The CDR3 extends 3 residues past the end of the read, so its final part is completed from the germline J gene. The chain recombines TRBV20-1 with TRBJ2-3; D is uncertain. The germline CDR1 and CDR2 sequences are DFQATT and SNEGSKA (reference sequence). V was cut by 3 bases and J by 2 bases, with 12 bases left in between. CDR3 length equals 14 residues. The CDR3: CSARGSPATDTQYF. The part of the CDR3 DNA that was read is TGCAGTGCTAGGGGCAGCCCAGCCACAGATACG.

Regarding this clone: One end of the junction varies from germline; a read error may be responsible. Read sequence stops 3 residues before the CDR3 end, and the germline J gene provides the missing end. This specimen includes other DNA sequences encoding the same CDR3. The genes are TRBV7-2 and TRBJ1-2; D call uncertain. CDR3 length: 12 amino acids. Germline assignment: CDR1 SGHTA and CDR2 FQGNSA. CDR3 sequence: CASSLEGYGYTF. Incomplete CDR3 DNA: TGTGCCAGCAGCTTAGAGGGCTATGGT.

Comments on this clone: Coverage ceases 3 residues before the CDR3 finishes, and the germline J gene fills in the end. The sample contains more than one DNA sequence encoding this CDR3. This chain uses TRBV5-6 with TRBJ2-3, with D possibly being TRBD1 (6 bases). Germline V gene data show CDR1 as SGHDT and CDR2 as YYEEEE. Trimming took off 2 bases at V and 5 bases at J, with 9 bases between the two ends. The CDR3 totals 13 residues. CDR3: CASSFQGRDTQYF. CDR3 DNA, as far as it was read: TGTGCCAGCAGCTTTCAGGGGCGAGATACG. The whole variable domain, filled in from reference TRBV5-6 and TRBJ2-3, reads DAGVTQSPTHLIKTRGQQVTLRCSPKSGHDTVSWYQQALGQGPQFIFQYYEEEERQRGNFPDRFSGHQFPNYSSELNVNALLLGDSALYLCASSFQGRDTQYFGPGTRLTVL.

Points on this clone: Read coverage stops 3 residues before the CDR3 terminus; the germline J gene supplies the remainder. The gene calls are TRBV19 and TRBJ2-4; 9 bases align to TRBD1. CDR3 length equals 15 residues. CDR1 and CDR2 (germline): LNHDA, SQIVND (reference sequence). The sequenced part of the CDR3 DNA is TGTGCCAGTAGTATATCCGACAGGGGGGGCTATGGT. It yields the protein CASSISDRGGYG. The CDR3 in full is CASSISDRGGYGQYF.

Comment on this clone: The read falls 3 residues short of the CDR3 end, and the missing part is taken from the germline J gene. The J gene is TRBJ2-5, the V gene TRBV19; 8 nucleotides line up with TRBD2. The CDR3 covers 17 residues. Germline V gene sequence: CDR1 LNHDA, CDR2 SQIVND (reference sequence). This CDR3 reads CASSTLTQREPGKTQYF. The covered CDR3 bases are TGTGCCAGTAGTACACTCACCCAGCGGGAGCCGGGGAAAACC.

Concerning this clone: Read coverage stops 3 residues before the CDR3 terminus; the germline J gene supplies the remainder. The chain uses TRBV10-3 and TRBJ1-1; the D is unclear. Germline values: CDR1 ENHRY, CDR2 SYGVKD. Trimming removed 2 bases at V and 4 bases at J, with 8 bases between. The CDR3 has 13 residues. The CDR3 bases that were read are TGTGCCATCAGTGAGCAAGACACCACTGAA. It translates to CAISEQDTTE. The whole CDR3 protein is CAISEQDTTEAFF.